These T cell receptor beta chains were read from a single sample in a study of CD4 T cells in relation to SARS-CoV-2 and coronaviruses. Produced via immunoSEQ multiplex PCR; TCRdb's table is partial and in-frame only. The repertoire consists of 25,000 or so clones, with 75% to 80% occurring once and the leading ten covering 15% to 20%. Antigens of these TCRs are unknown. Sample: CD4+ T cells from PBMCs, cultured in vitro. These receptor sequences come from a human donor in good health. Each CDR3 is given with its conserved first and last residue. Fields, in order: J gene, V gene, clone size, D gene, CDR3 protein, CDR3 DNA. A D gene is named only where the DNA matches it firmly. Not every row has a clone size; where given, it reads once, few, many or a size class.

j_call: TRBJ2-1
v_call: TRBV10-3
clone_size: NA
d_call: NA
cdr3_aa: CAISEVDEQFF
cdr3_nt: TGTGCCATCAGTGAGGTGGATGAGCAGTTCTTC

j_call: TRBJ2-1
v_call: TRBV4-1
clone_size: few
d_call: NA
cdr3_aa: CASSQLEILGASIQFF
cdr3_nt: TGCGCCAGCAGCCAACTTGAAATCCTAGGAGCTAGTATACAGTTCTTC

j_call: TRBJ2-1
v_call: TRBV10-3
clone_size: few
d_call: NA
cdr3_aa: CAISAWTGTFQSNSYNEQFF
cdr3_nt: TGTGCCATCAGTGCATGGACCGGGACCTTTCAGTCTAATTCCTACAATGAGCAGTTCTTC

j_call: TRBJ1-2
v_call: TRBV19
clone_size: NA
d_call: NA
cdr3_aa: CASSHNSDRLGGYTF
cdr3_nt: TGTGCCAGTAGCCATAACTCAGACAGGCTTGGGGGCTACACCTTC

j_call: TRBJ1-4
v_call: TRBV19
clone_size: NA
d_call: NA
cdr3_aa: CASSISQGNEKLFF
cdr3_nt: TGTGCCAGTAGTATCTCGCAGGGCAATGAAAAACTGTTTTTT

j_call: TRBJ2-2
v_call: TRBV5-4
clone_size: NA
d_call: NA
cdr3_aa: CASSLGQRSTGELFF
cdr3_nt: TGTGCCAGCAGCTTGGGACAGCGGAGCACCGGGGAGCTGTTTTTT

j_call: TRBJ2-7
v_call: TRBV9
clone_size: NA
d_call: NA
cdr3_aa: CASSVDGGHEQYF
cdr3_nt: TGTGCCAGCAGCGTAGATGGGGGCCACGAGCAGTACTTC

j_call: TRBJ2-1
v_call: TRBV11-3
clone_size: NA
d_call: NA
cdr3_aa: CASSLEGATYNEQFF
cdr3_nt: TGTGCCAGCAGCTTAGAGGGGGCCACCTACAATGAGCAGTTCTTC

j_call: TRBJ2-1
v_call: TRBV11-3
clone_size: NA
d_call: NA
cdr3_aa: CASSLGGTSYNEQFF
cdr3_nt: TGTGCCAGCAGCTTAGGCGGGACCTCCTACAATGAGCAGTTCTTC

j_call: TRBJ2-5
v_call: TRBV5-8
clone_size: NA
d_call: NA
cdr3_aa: CASSSWRDSLQETQYF
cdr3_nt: TGTGCCAGCAGTTCCTGGCGGGACAGTTTACAAGAGACCCAGTACTTC

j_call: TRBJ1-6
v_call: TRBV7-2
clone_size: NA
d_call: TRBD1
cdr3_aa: CASSTQGQGGHSPLHF
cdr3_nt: TGTGCCAGCAGCACGCAGGGACAGGGGGGACACTCACCCCTCCACTTT

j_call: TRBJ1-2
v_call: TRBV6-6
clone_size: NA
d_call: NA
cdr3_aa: CASSRTDYGYTF
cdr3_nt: TGTGCCAGCAGCCGGACTGACTATGGCTACACCTTC

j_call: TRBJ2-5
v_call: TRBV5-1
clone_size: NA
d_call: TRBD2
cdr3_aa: CASSLRTSTQGPETQYF
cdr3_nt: TGCGCCAGCAGCCTAAGGACTAGCACTCAAGGCCCGGAGACCCAGTACTTC

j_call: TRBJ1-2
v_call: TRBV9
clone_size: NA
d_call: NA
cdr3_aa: CASSSNYGYTF
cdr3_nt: TGTGCCAGCAGCTCGAACTATGGCTACACCTTC

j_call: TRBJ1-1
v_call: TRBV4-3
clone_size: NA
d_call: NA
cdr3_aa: CASSQDPLRQAFF
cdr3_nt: TGCGCCAGCAGCCAAGACCCCCTCAGGCAAGCTTTCTTT

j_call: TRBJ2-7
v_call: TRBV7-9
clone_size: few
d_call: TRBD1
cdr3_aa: CASSLGDRQYF
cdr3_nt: TGTGCCAGCAGCTTAGGGGACAGACAGTACTTC

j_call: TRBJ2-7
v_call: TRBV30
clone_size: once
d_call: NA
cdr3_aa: CAWSVQTYEQYF
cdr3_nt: TGTGCCTGGAGTGTACAGACCTACGAGCAGTACTTC

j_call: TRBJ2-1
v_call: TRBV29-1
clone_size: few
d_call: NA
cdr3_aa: CSVGRDYNEQFF
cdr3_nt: TGCAGCGTGGGTCGCGACTACAATGAGCAGTTCTTC

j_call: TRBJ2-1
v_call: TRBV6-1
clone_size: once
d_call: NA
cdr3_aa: CASSELGGGNNEQFF
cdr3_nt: TGTGCCAGCAGTGAACTGGGGGGCGGTAACAATGAGCAGTTCTTC

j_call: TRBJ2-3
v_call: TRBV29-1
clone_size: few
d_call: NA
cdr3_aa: CSVSGTITDTQYF
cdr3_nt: TGCAGCGTTTCCGGGACAATTACAGATACGCAGTATTTT

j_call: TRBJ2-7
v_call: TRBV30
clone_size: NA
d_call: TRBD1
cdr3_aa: CAWGRTGYEQYF
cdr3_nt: TGTGCCTGGGGTAGGACAGGGTACGAGCAGTACTTC

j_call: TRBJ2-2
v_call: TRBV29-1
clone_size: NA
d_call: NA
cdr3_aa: CSASSFLPNTGELFF
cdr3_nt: TGCAGCGCTTCTTCCTTTCTACCGAACACCGGGGAGCTGTTTTTT

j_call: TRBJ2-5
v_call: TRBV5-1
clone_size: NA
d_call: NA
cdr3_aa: CASSLKETQYF
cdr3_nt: TGCGCCAGCAGCTTAAAAGAGACCCAGTACTTC

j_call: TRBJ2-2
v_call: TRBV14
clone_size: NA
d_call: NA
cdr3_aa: CASSDTPTNTGELFF
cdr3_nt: TGTGCCAGCAGCGACACCCCCACGAACACCGGGGAGCTGTTTTTT

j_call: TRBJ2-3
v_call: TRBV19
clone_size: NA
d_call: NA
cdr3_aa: CASNEQVSADTQYF
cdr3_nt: TGTGCCAGTAACGAACAGGTTAGCGCAGATACGCAGTATTTT

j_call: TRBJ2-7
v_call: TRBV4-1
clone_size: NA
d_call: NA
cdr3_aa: CASSQVSPGPAASYEQYF
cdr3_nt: TGCGCCAGCAGCCAAGTCTCCCCGGGACCGGCAGCGTCCTACGAGCAGTACTTC

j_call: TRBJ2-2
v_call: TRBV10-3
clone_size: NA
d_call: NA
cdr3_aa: CATKQQDTNTGELFF
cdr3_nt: TGTGCCACCAAGCAACAGGATACGAACACCGGGGAGCTGTTTTTT

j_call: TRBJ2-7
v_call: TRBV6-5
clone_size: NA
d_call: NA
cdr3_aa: CASSPQTGRHEQYF
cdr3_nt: TGTGCCAGCAGTCCCCAGACAGGGAGGCACGAGCAGTACTTC

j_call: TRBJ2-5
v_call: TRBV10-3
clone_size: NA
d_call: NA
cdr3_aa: CAIGVGETQYF
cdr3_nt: TGTGCCATCGGGGTCGGGGAGACCCAGTACTTC

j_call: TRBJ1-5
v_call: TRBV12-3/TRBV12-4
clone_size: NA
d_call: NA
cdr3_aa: CASSLTGNQPQHF
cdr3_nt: TGTGCCAGCAGTTTAACCGGCAATCAGCCCCAGCATTTT

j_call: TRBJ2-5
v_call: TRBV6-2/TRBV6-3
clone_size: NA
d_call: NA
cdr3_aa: CASSRSSLAQGTQYF
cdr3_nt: TGTGCCAGCAGCCGCTCTAGTTTGGCGCAGGGGACCCAGTACTTC

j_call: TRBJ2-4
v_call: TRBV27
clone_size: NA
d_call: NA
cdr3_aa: CASSLPGWSKNIQYF
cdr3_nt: TGTGCCAGCAGTTTACCCGGGTGGTCCAAAAACATTCAGTACTTC

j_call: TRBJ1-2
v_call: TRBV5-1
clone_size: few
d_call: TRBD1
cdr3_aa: CASSLADRGNGYTF
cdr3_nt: TGCGCCAGCAGCTTGGCTGACAGGGGGAACGGCTACACCTTC

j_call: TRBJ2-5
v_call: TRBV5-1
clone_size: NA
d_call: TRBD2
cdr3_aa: CASSFRAGGRETQYF
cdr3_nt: TGCGCCAGCAGCTTTCGAGCGGGAGGGCGCGAGACCCAGTACTTC

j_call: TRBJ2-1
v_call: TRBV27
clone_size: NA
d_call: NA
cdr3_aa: CASSSFFRSYNEQFF
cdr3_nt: TGTGCCAGCAGTTCCTTCTTTAGATCCTACAATGAGCAGTTCTTC

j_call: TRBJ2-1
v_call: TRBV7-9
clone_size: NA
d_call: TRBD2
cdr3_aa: CASSLRRTSGYNEQFF
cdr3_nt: TGTGCCAGCAGCTTAAGAAGGACTAGCGGATACAATGAGCAGTTCTTC

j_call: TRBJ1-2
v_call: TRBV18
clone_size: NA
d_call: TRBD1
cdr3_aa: CASSPPLGQGADGYTF
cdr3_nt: TGTGCCAGCTCACCACCGTTGGGACAGGGGGCGGATGGCTACACCTTC

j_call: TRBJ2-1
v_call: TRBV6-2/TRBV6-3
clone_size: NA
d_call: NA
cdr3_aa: CASSFRTQGGEQFF
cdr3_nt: TGTGCCAGCAGTTTTAGAACGCAGGGGGGTGAGCAGTTCTTC

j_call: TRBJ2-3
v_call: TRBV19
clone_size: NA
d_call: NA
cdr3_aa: CASSVQGLDTQYF
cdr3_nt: TGTGCCAGTAGTGTCCAGGGGCTAGATACGCAGTATTTT

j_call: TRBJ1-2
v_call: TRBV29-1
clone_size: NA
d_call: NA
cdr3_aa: CSVVRGATNYGYTF
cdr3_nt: TGCAGCGTTGTTCGGGGGGCCACTAACTATGGCTACACCTTC

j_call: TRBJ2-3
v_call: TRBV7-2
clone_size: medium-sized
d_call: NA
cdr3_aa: CASSLVPGTDTQYF
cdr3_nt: TGTGCCAGCAGCTTAGTCCCGGGGACAGATACGCAGTATTTT

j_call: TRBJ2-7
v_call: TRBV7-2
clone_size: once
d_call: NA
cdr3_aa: CASSLISSYEQYF
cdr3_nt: TGTGCCAGCAGCTTAATTAGTTCCTACGAGCAGTACTTC

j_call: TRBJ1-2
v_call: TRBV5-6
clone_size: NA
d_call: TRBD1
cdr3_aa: CASSWGGQGNYGYTF
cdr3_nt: TGTGCCAGCAGCTGGGGTGGACAGGGGAACTATGGCTACACCTTC

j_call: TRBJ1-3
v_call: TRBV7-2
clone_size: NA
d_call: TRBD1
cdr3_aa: CASSLGGTASRTAIYF
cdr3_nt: TGTGCCAGCAGCTTAGGAGGGACAGCATCCCGGACCGCCATATATTTT

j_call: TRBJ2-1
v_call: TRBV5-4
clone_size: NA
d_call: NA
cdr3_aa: CASRWAGSATYNEQFF
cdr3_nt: TGTGCCAGCAGATGGGCGGGGAGCGCAACCTACAATGAGCAGTTCTTC

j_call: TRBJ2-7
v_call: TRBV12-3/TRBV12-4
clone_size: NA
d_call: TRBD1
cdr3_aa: CASSFQGVEQYF
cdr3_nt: TGTGCCAGCAGTTTCCAGGGGGTCGAGCAGTACTTC

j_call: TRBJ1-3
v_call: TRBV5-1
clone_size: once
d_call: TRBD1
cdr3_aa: CASGDRGGNTIYF
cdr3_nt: TGCGCCAGTGGGGACAGGGGAGGAAACACCATATATTTT

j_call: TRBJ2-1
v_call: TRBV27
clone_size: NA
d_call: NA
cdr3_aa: CASSLNWVSGYNEQFF
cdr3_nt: TGTGCCAGCAGTTTAAACTGGGTATCTGGCTACAATGAGCAGTTCTTC

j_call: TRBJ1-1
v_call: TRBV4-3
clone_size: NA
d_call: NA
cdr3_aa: CASSQDLGTSFTEAFF
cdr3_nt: TGCGCCAGCAGCCAAGATCTCGGGACATCCTTCACTGAAGCTTTCTTT

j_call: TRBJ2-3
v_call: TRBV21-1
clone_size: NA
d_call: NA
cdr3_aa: CAGRDRVTDTQYF
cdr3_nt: TGTGCCGGCCGGGACAGGGTCACAGATACGCAGTATTTT

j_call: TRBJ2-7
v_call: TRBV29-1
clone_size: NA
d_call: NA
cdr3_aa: CSVEARGGTGEQYF
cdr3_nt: TGCAGCGTTGAAGCGCGCGGGGGGACAGGCGAGCAGTACTTC

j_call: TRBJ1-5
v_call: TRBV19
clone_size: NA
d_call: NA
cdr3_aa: CASSISGGNQPQHF
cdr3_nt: TGTGCCAGTAGTATTTCAGGGGGCAATCAGCCCCAGCATTTT